Each of the 24 T cell receptor beta chains below was sequenced from the same sample in a study of OX40 agonist ivuxolimab in advanced cancers. Receptor libraries were prepared by the immunoSEQ multiplex PCR assay. What TCRdb holds here is the immuneACCESS table cut down to in-frame rearrangements. Part of the clones is not present; checked against another copy, under half of the missing clones reflect an unresolved V gene, and the others are unexplained. The sample table contains fewer than 100,000 clones; only one count was recorded for approximately 91% of them. Around 0.34% of the sample comes from the top ten. The input for sequencing was CD4+ or CD8+ T cells sorted from blood, taken in a trial of the OX40 agonist ivuxolimab. The receptors derive from an adult with an advanced solid tumor such as melanoma, head and neck, liver or kidney cancer.

DNA for the CDR3: TGTGCCAGCAGCGTAGCGGGGGCTGGCTACACCTTC. This translates into CASSVAGAGYTF. V usage is TRBV9 and J usage is TRBJ1-2; weak D call: TRBD1 (6 bases). The CDR3 is made up of 12 amino acids. V was pared by 0 bases and J by 7 bases, with 7 bases between. Germline CDR1 is SGDLS and CDR2 is YYNGEE.

The CDR3 sequence is CASSLRTGSTDTQYF. DNA for the CDR3: TGTGCCAGCAGTTTACGGACAGGAAGCACAGATACGCAGTATTTT. The genes are TRBV28 and TRBJ2-3; the match to TRBD1 covers 7 bases. Germline CDR1 is MDHEN and CDR2 is SYDVKM. V lost 2 bases, J lost 0 bases, and 2 bases stayed unmatched. This CDR3 has 15 residues.

This rearrangement joins TRBV5-1 to TRBJ2-2; TRBD1 agrees at 9 bases. J gave up 7 bases and V 4 bases, and 8 bases lay outside the gene matches. Germline V gene sequence: CDR1 SGHRS, CDR2 YFSETQ. CDR3 length equals 15 residues. The CDR3 region is CASSQQGQGIGELFF. Here the CDR3 DNA reads TGCGCCAGCAGCCAGCAAGGACAGGGGATCGGGGAGCTGTTTTTT.

In its sample, this clone was seen a few times. This chain links TRBV7-8 with TRBJ2-7; D is ambiguous. The CDR3 runs 15 residues. Germline V gene sequence: CDR1 SGHVS, CDR2 FQNEAQ. The ends were cut back, 1 base at V and 4 bases at J, with 14 bases in the middle. The CDR3 sequence: CASSLEGQRRYEQYF. Here the CDR3 DNA reads TGTGCCAGCAGCTTAGAGGGCCAGCGAAGGTACGAGCAGTACTTC.

V gene TRBV9 combines with J gene TRBJ1-4; 10 nucleotides agree with TRBD1. Germline CDR1 SGDLS, CDR2 YYNGEE. V lost 4 bases, J lost 4 bases, and 7 bases stayed unmatched. There are 16 residues in the CDR3. In nucleotides, the CDR3 is TGTGCCAGCAGCCACCGGACAGGGGGAAGTAATGAAAAACTGTTTTTT. It yields the protein CASSHRTGGSNEKLFF.

Turning to this clone: Other DNA sequences in this sample translate to the same CDR3. The chain carries TRBV27 and TRBJ1-4; D is unclear. The CDR3 sequence is 14 residues long. Trimming pared 2 bases from V and 0 bases from J, leaving 4 bases between. Looked up from germline, CDR1 is MNHEY and CDR2 is SMNVEV (reference sequence). CDR3 protein: CASSLEATNEKLFF. The DNA of the CDR3 is TGTGCCAGCAGTTTAGAGGCAACTAATGAAAAACTGTTTTTT. Complete variable domain (other parts from reference TRBV27 and TRBJ1-4): EAQVTQNPRYLITVTGKKLTVTCSQNMNHEYMSWYRQDPGLGLRQIYYSMNVEVTDKGDVPEGYKVSRKEKRNFPLILESPSPNQTSLYFCASSLEATNEKLFFGSGTQLSVL.

The chain recombines TRBV7-6 with TRBJ1-3; D may be TRBD1 (5 bases). The CDR3 sequence is 17 residues long. Deletions cut 0 bases from V and 4 bases from J, with 16 bases between. The germline V gene has CDR1 SGHVS and CDR2 FNYEAQ. The DNA for the CDR3 is TGTGCCAGCAGCTTAGCCCCGAGGGACGTCAAGGGAAACACCATATATTTT. Translating it yields CASSLAPRDVKGNTIYF.

This chain joins TRBV25-1 and TRBJ2-7; perhaps TRBD2 as D (6 bases). This CDR3 contains 13 residues. Germline lookup yields CDR1 MGHDK and CDR2 SYGVNS. V was shortened by 5 bases and J by 2 bases, with 10 bases between the two germline ends. The CDR3 sequence: CASSRGATYEQYF. For the CDR3, the DNA is TGTGCCAGCAGTCGCGGGGCCACCTACGAGCAGTACTTC.

The CDR3 here is CASSPGLAGGLTGELFF. The DNA for the CDR3 is TGTGCCAGCAGCCCCGGACTAGCGGGAGGACTCACCGGGGAGCTGTTTTTT. The chain is built from TRBV5-4 and TRBJ2-2; 14 bases line up with TRBD2. J gave up 4 bases and V 4 bases, and 6 bases lay outside the gene matches. The length of the CDR3 is 17 residues. CDR1 SGHNT and CDR2 YYREEE come from the germline V gene (reference sequence). The full variable domain, in which reference TRBV5-4 and TRBJ2-2 provide the parts outside the CDR3, is ETGVTQSPTHLIKTRGQQVTLRCSSQSGHNTVSWYQQALGQGPQFIFQYYREEENGRGNFPPRFSGLQFPNYSSELNVNALELDDSALYLCASSPGLAGGLTGELFFGEGSRLTVL.

This chain connects TRBV28 to TRBJ2-1; D remains unclear. CDR3 length: 14 amino acids. The V and J ends lost 5 bases and 4 bases respectively, with 12 bases between them. Germline V gene sequence: CDR1 MDHEN, CDR2 SYDVKM. CDR3 protein: CASSLPGSYNEQFF. CDR3 bases: TGTGCCAGCAGTCTTCCCGGGTCTTACAATGAGCAGTTCTTC.

Here the CDR3 DNA reads TGTGCCAGCAGCTTGGCCCCGCCCTACGAGCAGTACTTC. Amino acids: CASSLAPPYEQYF. This chain connects TRBV5-5 to TRBJ2-7; D is unclear. Germline V CDR1 and CDR2: SGHKS, YYEKEE (reference sequence). The CDR3 totals 13 residues. V lost 0 bases to trimming and J lost 2 bases, with 6 bases between them.

The chain carries TRBV28 and TRBJ1-2, with a possible D match to TRBD1 (6 bases). V was trimmed by 6 bases and J by 6 bases, leaving 17 bases between them. The germline V gene encodes CDR1 MDHEN and CDR2 SYDVKM. This CDR3 spans 14 amino acids. CDR3 in amino acids: CASRRGGASDGYTF. Written as DNA, the CDR3 is TGTGCCAGCAGGCGGGGGGGGGCCTCGGATGGCTACACCTTC.

Notes on this clone: Germline is not matched at one junction end, which may reflect a read error. This rearrangement joins TRBV27 to TRBJ2-7; the match to TRBD2 covers 9 bases. Germline CDR1 MNHEY, CDR2 SMNVEV (reference sequence). This CDR3 is 16 amino acids long. CDR3: CASSPQYSGSRYGQYF. The CDR3 region has the DNA TGTGCCAGCAGTCCCCAATATAGCGGGAGTAGATACGGGCAGTACTTC.

This chain links TRBV15 with TRBJ2-1; the D is unclear. V was trimmed by 5 bases and J by 5 bases, leaving 13 bases between them. The length of the CDR3 is 14 residues. CDR1 and CDR2 (germline): LNHNV, YYDKDF (reference sequence). CDR3 loop: CATSVASAHNEQFF. The CDR3, as DNA: TGTGCCACCAGCGTGGCAAGCGCCCACAATGAGCAGTTCTTC. Variable domain in full (rest from reference TRBV15 and TRBJ2-1): DAMVIQNPRYQVTQFGKPVTLSCSQTLNHNVMYWYQQKSSQAPKLLFHYYDKDFNNEADTPDNFQSRRPNTSFCFLDIRSPGLGDTAMYLCATSVASAHNEQFFGPGTRLTVL.

V is TRBV19 and J is TRBJ1-2, with D tentatively TRBD1 (5 bases). The CDR3 sequence is 13 residues long. Germline V gene lookup returns CDR1 LNHDA and CDR2 SQIVND (reference sequence). Trimming pared 7 bases from V and 10 bases from J, leaving 19 bases between. The CDR3 loop is CASNNFRDDAYTF. The CDR3 nucleotides read TGTGCCAGTAATAACTTCCGGGACGACGCCTACACCTTC.

The J gene is TRBJ1-5, the V gene TRBV19; 8 positions agree with TRBD1. V shed 6 bases, J shed 3 bases, and the junction held 10 bases outside the gene matches. The CDR3 has 16 amino acids. Germline V lookup: CDR1 LNHDA, CDR2 SQIVND (reference sequence). CDR3 region: CASRVNRGDNNQPQHF. The CDR3 nucleotides are TGTGCCAGTAGAGTTAACAGGGGGGACAACAATCAGCCCCAGCATTTT.

The V and J genes are TRBV6-5 and TRBJ2-1; TRBD2 matches at 13 bases. The length of the CDR3 is 14 residues. Per germline, CDR1 MNHEY and CDR2 SVGAGI. V lost 6 bases and J lost 12; bases outside the gene matches: 8. CDR3 region: CASRAGLAGEGQFF. The CDR3 DNA follows: TGTGCCAGCAGGGCTGGACTAGCGGGGGAGGGGCAGTTCTTC.

The rearrangement links TRBV6-5 to TRBJ2-5; D tentatively fits TRBD1 or TRBD2 (5 bases each). CDR1 is MNHEY, CDR2 SVGAGI, per germline. Trimming removed 0 bases at V and 5 bases at J, with 13 bases between. This CDR3 comprises 15 residues. The CDR3 is CASSYSGGNRETQYF. The DNA of the CDR3 is TGTGCCAGCAGTTACTCTGGGGGTAATCGGGAGACCCAGTACTTC.

This chain links TRBV29-1 with TRBJ1-2; no clear D. This CDR3 region has 11 residues. The V and J ends lost 4 bases and 6 bases respectively, with 9 bases between them. Germline-derived CDR1 and CDR2 are SQVTM and ANQGSEA. The CDR3 sequence: CSVGLFNGYTF. DNA of the CDR3: TGCAGCGTTGGACTTTTCAATGGCTACACCTTC.

The CDR3 here is CASRETGNYEQYF. The CDR3 coding sequence is TGTGCCAGTAGAGAAACGGGAAACTACGAGCAGTACTTC. The genes are TRBV19 and TRBJ2-7; a possible D gene is TRBD2 (5 bases). The V end was cut by 6 bases, the J end by 3 bases, with 12 bases between. The CDR3 covers 13 residues. From germline, CDR1 is LNHDA and CDR2 SQIVND (reference sequence).

The rearrangement joins TRBV19 to TRBJ2-1; 10 bases map to TRBD2. The CDR3 runs to 13 residues. Germline V lookup: CDR1 LNHDA, CDR2 SQIVND (reference sequence). The junction had 1 base not matched to a gene; V was cut back by 5 bases and J by 6 bases. CDR3 DNA: TGTGCCAGTAGTCTAGCGGGAGTCAATGAGCAGTTCTTC. Its protein product is CASSLAGVNEQFF.

The chain carries TRBV18 and TRBJ1-1; possible D gene TRBD1, 5 bases. This CDR3 has 13 amino acids. The V gene lost 5 bases and the J gene lost 1 base, with 8 bases spanning the gap. Germline assignment: CDR1 KGHSH and CDR2 LQKENI. The CDR3 sequence: CASSDDRNTEAFF. The CDR3 region has the DNA TGTGCCAGCTCAGACGACAGGAACACTGAAGCTTTCTTT.

This sequence joins TRBV6-5 and TRBJ2-2; no clear D gene. V was trimmed by 6 bases and J by 0 bases, leaving 11 bases between them. The CDR3 covers 15 residues. CDR1 is MNHEY and CDR2 is SVGAGI in the germline V gene. CDR3 in DNA: TGTGCCAGCAGCTTAGCCGACCCGAACACCGGGGAGCTGTTTTTT. Its protein is CASSLADPNTGELFF.

The chain carries TRBV9 and TRBJ2-1; TRBD2 matches 9 bases. The CDR3 sequence is 16 residues long. Germline V gene sequence: CDR1 SGDLS, CDR2 YYNGEE. V shed 2 bases, J shed 2 bases, and the junction held 5 bases outside the gene matches. CDR3 nucleotide sequence: TGTGCCAGCAGCGTTAAAGCGGGGGGCACCTACAATGAGCAGTTCTTC. This codes for CASSVKAGGTYNEQFF.